This T cell receptor (beta chain) was captured in a study of shared clonotypes between healthy human individuals. Findings of the study overall: Sharing across four donors was seen in 4.5% to 6.5% of naive CD4 clonotypes.

Concerning this clone: What it recognizes is unknown.

Several immunoSEQ plates received, in even portions, the genomic DNA of each subset. Profiled with immunoSEQ multiplex PCR; TCRdb holds only in-frame clones, not every one. The sample contains approximately 720,000 clones, just over 90% of which appear only once. Selected positively for CCR7 and CD45RO-negative, naive CD8 cells excluded terminally differentiated effector memory CD45RA+ cells. V shed 5 bases, J shed 1 base, and the junction held 4 bases outside the gene matches. Germline V gives CDR1 MNHEY, CDR2 SMNVEV (reference sequence). The CDR3 runs to 16 residues. This chain uses TRBV27 with TRBJ2-2; 10 bases are a match to TRBD2. The sample comprised naive CD8+ T cells sorted from blood. This clonotype originated in a man aged 25-45 years in good health. CDR3 sequence reads: CASSPRLAGNTGELFF. The CDR3 DNA reads as TGTGCCAGCAGTCCCAGACTAGCGGGGAACACCGGGGAGCTGTTTTTT.